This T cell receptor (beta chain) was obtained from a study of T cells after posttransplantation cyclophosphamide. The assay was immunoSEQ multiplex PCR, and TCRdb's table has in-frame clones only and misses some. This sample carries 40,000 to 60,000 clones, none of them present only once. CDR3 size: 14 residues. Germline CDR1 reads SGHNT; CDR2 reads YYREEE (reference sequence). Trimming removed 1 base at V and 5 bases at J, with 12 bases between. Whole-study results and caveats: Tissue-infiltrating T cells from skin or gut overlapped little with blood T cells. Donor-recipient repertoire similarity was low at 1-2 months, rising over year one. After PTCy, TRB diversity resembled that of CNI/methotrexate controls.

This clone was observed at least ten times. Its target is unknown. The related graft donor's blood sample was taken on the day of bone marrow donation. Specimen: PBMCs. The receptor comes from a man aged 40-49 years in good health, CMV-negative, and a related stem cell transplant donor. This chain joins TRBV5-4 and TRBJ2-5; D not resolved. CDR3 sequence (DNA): TGTGCCAGCAGCTTGAAACGCGTACCCGAGACCCAGTACTTC. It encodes CASSLKRVPETQYF. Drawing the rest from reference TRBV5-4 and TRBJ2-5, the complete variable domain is ETGVTQSPTHLIKTRGQQVTLRCSSQSGHNTVSWYQQALGQGPQFIFQYYREEENGRGNFPPRFSGLQFPNYSSELNVNALELDDSALYLCASSLKRVPETQYFGPGTRLLVL.